This TCR beta chain comes out of a study of blood T cell repertoires in COVID-19. Here immunoSEQ multiplex PCR was the method, and the copy in TCRdb shows in-frame clones only, minus some. The sample includes around 320,000 clones, 65% to 90% of them seen just once. The V gene end was trimmed by 7 bases and the J gene end by 4 bases; junction bases not matched to a gene: 9. There are 13 residues in the CDR3. Per germline, CDR1 SQVTM and CDR2 ANQGSEA. The source is a human donor in a cohort sampled during active COVID-19. The material sequenced was peripheral blood. The V gene is TRBV29-1, the J gene TRBJ1-1; 7 nucleotides match TRBD1. In DNA, the CDR3 is TGCAGCGGCTTAGACAGGGTGCCCACTGAAGCTTTCTTT. This encodes CSGLDRVPTEAFF. Filled out from reference TRBV29-1 and TRBJ1-1, the complete variable domain reads SAVISQKPSRDICQRGTSLTIQCQVDSQVTMMFWYRQQPGQSLTLIATANQGSEATYESGFVIDKFPISRPNLTFSTLTVSNMSPEDSSIYLCSGLDRVPTEAFFGQGTRLTVV.